What follows are 10 T cell receptor beta chains derived from one specimen sequenced in a study of blood T cell repertoires in COVID-19. Repertoires were generated with immunoSEQ multiplex PCR, while TCRdb's copy carries only in-frame clones and drops some. This table has 350,000 to 450,000 clones, 89% appearing once. Sequenced material: peripheral blood. These receptors were collected from a woman aged 40 to 50 with COVID-19, enrolled during active disease.

V usage is TRBV28 and J usage is TRBJ1-3, with D perhaps TRBD1 (6 bases). Between the trimmed V and J ends, which lost 6 bases and 4 bases, there was a span of 16 bases. Germline CDR1 MDHEN, CDR2 SYDVKM. The CDR3 runs 15 residues. CDR3 protein: CASSSPRQAGNTIYF. For the CDR3, the DNA is TGTGCCAGCAGCTCCCCGAGACAGGCAGGAAACACCATATATTTT. Full variable domain (remainder filled in from reference TRBV28 and TRBJ1-3): DVKVTQSSRYLVKRTGEKVFLECVQDMDHENMFWYRQDPGLGLRLIYFSYDVKMKEKGDIPEGYSVSREKKERFSLILESASTNQTSMYLCASSSPRQAGNTIYFGEGSWLTVV.

The V call is TRBV5-1, the J call TRBJ1-1, with TRBD1 identical over 7 bases. This CDR3 has 14 amino acids. Germline V gene lookup returns CDR1 SGHRS and CDR2 YFSETQ. Trimming took 4 bases from V and 9 from J; bases not matched to a gene: 12. The CDR3 DNA sequence: TGCGCCAGCAGCGTCGACAGGGCTGGGCCTCAAGCTTTCTTT. Protein sequence: CASSVDRAGPQAFF. Variable domain in full (rest from reference TRBV5-1 and TRBJ1-1): KAGVTQTPRYLIKTRGQQVTLSCSPISGHRSVSWYQQTPGQGLQFLFEYFSETQRNKGNFPGRFSGRQFSNSRSEMNVSTLELGDSALYLCASSVDRAGPQAFFGQGTRLTVV.

The V gene is TRBV7-2, the J gene TRBJ1-2; weak D call: TRBD1 (6 bases). V was pared by 4 bases and J by 6 bases, with 18 bases between. From germline, CDR1 is SGHTA and CDR2 FQGNSA. The CDR3 runs 15 residues. CDR3 protein: CASSSFLDRWDGYTF. The CDR3 coding sequence is TGTGCCAGCAGCTCATTCCTCGACAGGTGGGATGGCTACACCTTC. Together with reference TRBV7-2 and TRBJ1-2, the CDR3 gives the full variable domain: GAGVSQSPSNKVTEKGKDVELRCDPISGHTALYWYRQSLGQGLEFLIYFQGNSAPDKSGLPSDRFSAERTGGSVSTLTIQRTQQEDSAVYLCASSSFLDRWDGYTFGSGTRLTVV.

For the CDR3, the DNA is TGCAGCGTCGCCCCTCTTAGACAGGGAGCCTACGAGCAGTACTTC. Its translation is CSVAPLRQGAYEQYF. This chain links TRBV29-1 with TRBJ2-7; 7 nucleotides agree with TRBD1. The CDR3 has 15 amino acids. V gave up 6 bases and J gave up 2 bases; unmatched junction bases: 13. Per the germline V gene, CDR1 is SQVTM and CDR2 is ANQGSEA.

Notes on this clone: The germline gene is not matched at one end of the junction; a read error may be the cause. The V call is TRBV2, the J call TRBJ1-2; 7 nucleotides align to TRBD1. CDR1 SNHLY and CDR2 FYNNEI come from the germline V gene. The CDR3 length is 10 residues. The CDR3 bases are TGTGCCAGCAGTTTTGCCGGGACAGCGTTC. Its translation: CASSFAGTAF. The entire variable domain, with the rest obtained from reference TRBV2 and TRBJ1-2, is as follows: EPEVTQTPSHQVTQMGQEVILRCVPISNHLYFYWYRQILGQKVEFLVSFYNNEISEKSEIFDDQFSVERPDGSNFTLKIRSTKLEDSAMYFCASSFAGTAFGSGTRLTVV.

The chain has TRBV7-2 and TRBJ2-2; 9 nucleotides match TRBD1. The CDR3 is made up of 15 amino acids. Losses at the gene ends were 9 bases for V and 0 bases for J; bases not matched to a gene: 5. Germline-derived CDR1 and CDR2 are SGHTA and FQGNSA. In DNA form, the CDR3 reads TGTGCCAGTCGACAGGGGGGAACGAACACCGGGGAGCTGTTTTTT. This gives the protein CASRQGGTNTGELFF.

This rearrangement joins TRBV25-1 to TRBJ1-3, with 7 bases identical to TRBD1. Germline V gene lookup returns CDR1 MGHDK and CDR2 SYGVNS. CDR3 length: 15 residues. V shed 6 bases, J shed 0 bases, and the junction held 5 bases outside the gene matches. The CDR3 reads CASSPAGGSGNTIYF. The CDR3 DNA sequence: TGTGCCAGCAGCCCTGCAGGGGGCTCTGGAAACACCATATATTTT.

This clone has a single count. This chain's CDR3 is CASSLLAGNNQPQHF. The DNA of the CDR3 is TGTGCCAGCAGTTTATTGGCAGGCAACAATCAGCCCCAGCATTTT. This chain connects TRBV27 to TRBJ1-5; unclear D gene. Trimming removed 1 base at V and 3 bases at J, with 10 bases between. The CDR3 runs 15 residues. The V gene's germline CDR1 is MNHEY and CDR2 SMNVEV (reference sequence).

The chain combines TRBV27 with TRBJ1-2, with D perhaps TRBD1 (6 bases). With 5 bases removed from V and 3 bases from J, the gap between germline ends came to 10 bases. Germline-derived CDR1 and CDR2 are MNHEY and SMNVEV (reference sequence). CDR3 length: 13 residues. CDR3 DNA sequence: TGTGCCAGCAGTCAAGGGGGTCACTATGGCTACACCTTC. Protein sequence: CASSQGGHYGYTF.

This chain joins TRBV3-1 (or the pseudogene TRBV3-2) and TRBJ1-6, with 10 positions matching TRBD1. With V trimmed by 4 bases and J by 8 bases, 5 bases remained unmatched. Germline CDR1 LGHDT, CDR2 YNNKEL (reference sequence). The CDR3 is 15 amino acids. Here the CDR3 reads CASSLRQGADSPLHF. CDR3 nucleotide sequence: TGTGCCAGCAGCCTACGACAGGGGGCTGATTCACCCCTCCACTTT.